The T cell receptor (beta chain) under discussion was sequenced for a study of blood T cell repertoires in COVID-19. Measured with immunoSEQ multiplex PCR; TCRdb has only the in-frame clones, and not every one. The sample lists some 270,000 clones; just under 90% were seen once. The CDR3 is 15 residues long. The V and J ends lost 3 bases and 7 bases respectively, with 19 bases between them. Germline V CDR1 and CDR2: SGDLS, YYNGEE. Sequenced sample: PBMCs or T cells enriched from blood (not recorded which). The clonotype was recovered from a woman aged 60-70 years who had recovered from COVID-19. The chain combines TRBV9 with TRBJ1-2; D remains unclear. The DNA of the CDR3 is TGTGCCAGCAGCGCACGCGGGTCATTACGGCCTGGCTACACCTTC. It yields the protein CASSARGSLRPGYTF.